A selection of T cell receptor beta chains follows, all from one sample in a study of shared clonotypes between healthy human individuals. The repertoire was sequenced with immunoSEQ multiplex PCR; TCRdb's copy has only in-frame clones and lacks some. The data show 1.6 million or so clones, just under 99% seen once. Material: naive CD4+ T cells sorted from blood. These receptors all stem from a young man in good health. CDR3s leave out the opening cysteine and the closing phenylalanine or tryptophan.

CDR3,J,V
ASSVGLSPTDTQY,TRBJ2-3,TRBV9
ASSLVGGRSYEQY,TRBJ2-7,TRBV7-2
ASSLTGEVTDTQY,TRBJ2-3,TRBV25-1
ASSLAGSLDEQF,TRBJ2-1,TRBV11-2
ASMERDFTDTQY,TRBJ2-3,TRBV10-2
ASSERGRAFEQY,TRBJ2-7,TRBV25-1
ASSSRTKNRGPSYEQY,TRBJ2-7,TRBV7-2
ASSLLSGRKEYNEQF,TRBJ2-1,TRBV7-9
ASASPRYNEQF,TRBJ2-1,TRBV11-2
ASSKDSRNEKLF,TRBJ1-4,TRBV28
ASSTTPPDRPYGYT,TRBJ1-2,TRBV19
ASSPIRGRVSNEQF,TRBJ2-1,TRBV11-2
ASSVGPGASTDTQY,TRBJ2-3,TRBV9
ASSPTSGWTDTQY,TRBJ2-3,TRBV6-5
ASTQGRATYEQY,TRBJ2-7,TRBV6-5
ASSPAGETQY,TRBJ2-5,TRBV27
ASSNRQGNTEAF,TRBJ1-1,TRBV5-1
AISGDPVGLYEQY,TRBJ2-7,TRBV10-3
ASSGLEAAETQY,TRBJ2-5,TRBV2
ASSNGLAEGANEQF,TRBJ2-1,TRBV5-1
ASSFSASYNEQF,TRBJ2-1,TRBV7-2
ASSYSIATKTEAF,TRBJ1-1,TRBV6-5